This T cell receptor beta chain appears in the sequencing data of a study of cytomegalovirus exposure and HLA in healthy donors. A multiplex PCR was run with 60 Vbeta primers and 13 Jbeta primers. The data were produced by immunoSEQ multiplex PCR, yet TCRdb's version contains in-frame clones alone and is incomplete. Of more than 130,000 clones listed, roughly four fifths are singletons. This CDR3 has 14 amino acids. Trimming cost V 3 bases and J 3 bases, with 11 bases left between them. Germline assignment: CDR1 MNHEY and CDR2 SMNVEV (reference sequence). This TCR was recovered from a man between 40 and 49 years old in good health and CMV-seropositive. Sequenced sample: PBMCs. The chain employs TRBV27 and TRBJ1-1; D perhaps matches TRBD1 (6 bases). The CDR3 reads CASSFAGADTEAFF. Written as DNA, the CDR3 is TGTGCCAGCAGTTTTGCGGGGGCGGACACTGAAGCTTTCTTT.